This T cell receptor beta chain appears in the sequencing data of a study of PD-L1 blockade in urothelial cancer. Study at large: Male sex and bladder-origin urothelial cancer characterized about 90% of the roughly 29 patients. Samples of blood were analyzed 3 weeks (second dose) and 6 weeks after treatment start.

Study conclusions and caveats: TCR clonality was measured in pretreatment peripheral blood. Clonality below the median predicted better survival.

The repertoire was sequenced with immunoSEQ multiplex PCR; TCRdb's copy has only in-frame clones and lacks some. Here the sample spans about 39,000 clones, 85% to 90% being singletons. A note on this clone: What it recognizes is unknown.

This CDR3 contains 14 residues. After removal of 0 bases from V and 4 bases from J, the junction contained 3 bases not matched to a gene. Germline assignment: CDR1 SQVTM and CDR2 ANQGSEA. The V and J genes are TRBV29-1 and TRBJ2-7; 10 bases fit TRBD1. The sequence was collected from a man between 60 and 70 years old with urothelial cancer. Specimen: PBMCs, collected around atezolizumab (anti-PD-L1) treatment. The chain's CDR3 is CSVEDRTGGYEQYF. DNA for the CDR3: TGCAGCGTTGAAGATAGGACAGGGGGATACGAGCAGTACTTC.